The T cell receptor beta chain under discussion was sequenced for a study of Tregs in tolerant kidney transplant recipients. With 0 bases removed from V and 8 bases from J, the gap between germline ends came to 10 bases. This CDR3 is built from 13 residues. Germline V gives CDR1 GTSNPN, CDR2 SVGIG (reference sequence). Study-level results: The most relevant donor-specific Treg TCRbeta repertoire apparently came from expansion with activated donor B cells.

Unstimulated Tregs (CD4+CD25+CD127-) and CD4+CD25- non-Tregs were sorted from PBMCs. With respect to this clone: No antigen is known for it.

Clones were sequenced by immunoSEQ multiplex PCR, and TCRdb holds only the in-frame ones, with some missing. The sample has some 110,000 clones; roughly nine tenths are singletons. The V and J genes are TRBV30 and TRBJ1-4; D possibly corresponds to TRBD1 (6 bases). The receptor comes from a human donor in good health. The sample was CD4+ T cells from blood. CDR3 residues: CAWSVGGREKLFF. In DNA, the CDR3 is TGTGCCTGGAGTGTAGGGGGGAGGGAAAAACTGTTTTTT.